Shown below are 30 T cell receptor beta chains from a single sample sequenced in a study of shared clonotypes between healthy human individuals (dated by TCRdb to the early 2020s). Receptor libraries were prepared by the immunoSEQ multiplex PCR assay. In its TCRdb copy, this immuneACCESS table keeps in-frame sequences only and misses some clones. Where compared with another copy, unresolved V genes explain less than half of these, and the others have no known cause. The sample profile shows approximately 2.5 million clones; around 90% of them were found once. More than 0.12% of the sample is in the top ten clones. The sequencing input was naive CD4+ T cells sorted from blood. The cell subset or site label, read with the paper, signifies: CD45RA+ positively selected. The receptors stem from a young man in good health.

J is TRBJ2-1 and V is TRBV19, with D unclear. There are 14 residues in the CDR3. Germline CDR1 and CDR2: LNHDA and SQIVND (reference sequence). Trimming pared 1 base from V and 6 bases from J, leaving 10 bases between. This chain's CDR3 is CASSIGSVGNEQFF. CDR3 nucleotide sequence: TGTGCCAGTAGTATAGGTTCGGTCGGCAATGAGCAGTTCTTC.

As concerns this clone: Other DNA sequences in the sample encode the same CDR3. The genes are TRBV11-2 and TRBJ2-1, with 12 bases aligning to TRBD2. Germline values: CDR1 SGHAT, CDR2 FQNNGV. The V gene end was trimmed by 4 bases and the J gene end by 2 bases; junction bases not matched to a gene: 3. The CDR3 is made up of 16 amino acids. The CDR3 reads CASSSRTSGTYNEQFF. DNA for the CDR3: TGTGCCAGCAGCTCGAGGACTAGCGGGACCTACAATGAGCAGTTCTTC.

V is TRBV27 and J is TRBJ1-1; 9 bases map to TRBD1. Trimming removed 6 bases from V and 5 bases from J; junction bases left unmatched: 10. CDR3 length: 15 residues. Germline V lookup: CDR1 MNHEY, CDR2 SMNVEV (reference sequence). The CDR3 protein is CASRRTGGAGTEAFF. Here the CDR3 DNA reads TGTGCCAGCAGACGTACAGGGGGCGCGGGAACTGAAGCTTTCTTT.

The chain links TRBV11-2 to TRBJ1-5; 7 positions match TRBD1. This CDR3 is built from 14 residues. J lost 6 bases, V lost 1 base, and 3 bases had no gene match. CDR1 and CDR2 from the germline V gene are SGHAT and FQNNGV. Written as DNA, the CDR3 is TGTGCCAGCAGCTTAGTAGGGGGCGGTCAGCCCCAGCATTTT. This translates into CASSLVGGGQPQHF. The variable domain in full, completed from reference TRBV11-2 and TRBJ1-5, reads EAGVAQSPRYKIIEKRQSVAFWCNPISGHATLYWYQQILGQGPKLLIQFQNNGVVDDSQLPKDRFSAERLKGVDSTLKIQPAKLEDSAVYLCASSLVGGGQPQHFGDGTRLSIL.

This clone was seen just once. The rearrangement links TRBV25-1 to TRBJ1-6, with a weak D call TRBD1 (5 bases). There are 15 residues in the CDR3. Trimming removed 6 bases at V and 6 bases at J, with 15 bases between. From germline, CDR1 is MGHDK and CDR2 SYGVNS. The CDR3 DNA reads as TGTGCCAGCAGCACGGTGACAGAGCTTAATTCACCCCTCCACTTT. Its protein product is CASSTVTELNSPLHF.

Details on this clone: A junction boundary mismatches the germline segment, possibly from a read error. V usage is TRBV6-1 and J usage is TRBJ2-7; D tentatively fits TRBD1 or TRBD2 (6 bases each). The CDR3 covers 12 residues. Per germline, CDR1 MNHNS and CDR2 SASEGT. The CDR3 is CASSEAPGAGNF. CDR3 DNA sequence: TGTGCCAGCAGTGAAGCGCCGGGGGCAGGGAACTTC.

The V call is TRBV7-9, the J call TRBJ2-5, with D unresolved. The CDR3 sequence is 16 residues long. Trimming shortened V by 5 bases and J by 5 bases, and 21 bases separated the two germline ends. In germline, CDR1 is SEHNR, CDR2 FQNEAQ (reference sequence). The CDR3 DNA is TGTGCCAGCAGCAGAGGACGGGTTATGAGCGAGGAGACCCAGTACTTC. It specifies CASSRGRVMSEETQYF.

The chain joins TRBV7-2 to TRBJ2-2; TRBD2 might be the D (5 bases). Germline V gene data show CDR1 as SGHTA and CDR2 as FQGNSA. V was cut by 0 bases and J by 0 bases, with 23 bases left in between. This CDR3 has 21 residues. The CDR3 nucleotides read TGTGCCAGCAGCTTAGCGAGGATGCTAGCCCCCAGGTTGTCGAACACCGGGGAGCTGTTTTTT. Protein sequence: CASSLARMLAPRLSNTGELFF.

The chain employs TRBV18 and TRBJ2-2; no definite D call. Germline V lookup: CDR1 KGHSH, CDR2 LQKENI. V was trimmed by 3 bases and J by 3 bases, leaving 17 bases between them. The CDR3 is made up of 17 amino acids. CDR3 residues: CASSPPSGGIDTGELFF. The CDR3 DNA reads as TGTGCCAGCTCACCCCCTTCGGGCGGTATCGACACCGGGGAGCTGTTTTTT.

Worth noting for this clone: The sample has other DNA sequences that encode this CDR3 too. V and J are TRBV7-2 and TRBJ2-2; 9 bases match TRBD2. This CDR3 is built from 15 residues. The V gene end was trimmed by 1 base and the J gene end by 5 bases; junction bases not matched to a gene: 2. Germline V CDR1 and CDR2: SGHTA, FQGNSA. The CDR3 protein is CASSLGLAGTGELFF. CDR3 DNA sequence: TGTGCCAGCAGCTTAGGCCTAGCGGGAACCGGGGAGCTGTTTTTT.

The chain has TRBV6-5 and TRBJ1-4; perhaps TRBD1 as D (6 bases). The V end was cut by 4 bases, the J end by 1 base, with 7 bases between. CDR3 length: 14 amino acids. The germline V gene has CDR1 MNHEY and CDR2 SVGAGI. The CDR3 here is CASSLQGTNEKLFF. The CDR3 nucleotides are TGTGCCAGCAGTTTACAGGGAACTAATGAAAAACTGTTTTTT.

This clone has a single count. V gene TRBV7-6 combines with J gene TRBJ2-5; D might be TRBD2 (6 bases). The germline V and J ends were trimmed by 1 base and 1 base, with 16 bases remaining between them. In germline, CDR1 is SGHVS, CDR2 FNYEAQ. This CDR3 is 17 amino acids long. CDR3 sequence reads: CASSLGAPGATQETQYF. The CDR3 DNA reads TGTGCCAGCAGCTTAGGGGCTCCGGGAGCCACCCAAGAGACCCAGTACTTC.

About this clone itself: The sample holds other DNA sequences that translate to the same CDR3. This chain uses TRBV27 with TRBJ2-3, with D hard to call. CDR3 length: 13 residues. Germline loops: CDR1 MNHEY, CDR2 SMNVEV (reference sequence). V was pared by 4 bases and J by 1 base, with 6 bases between. The CDR3 reads CASSSQGTDTQYF. The CDR3 DNA sequence: TGTGCCAGCAGTTCCCAGGGCACAGATACGCAGTATTTT.

This chain uses TRBV6-1 with TRBJ1-5; the D gene is possibly TRBD1 (6 bases). CDR3 length: 14 amino acids. V shed 5 bases and J shed 6 bases, with 14 bases lying between them. CDR1 MNHNS and CDR2 SASEGT come from the germline V gene. The CDR3 DNA sequence: TGTGCCAGCAGTACACACAGGGTTGGTCAGCCCCAGCATTTT. Its protein product is CASSTHRVGQPQHF.

The chain links TRBV7-2 to TRBJ1-2; tentatively, D is TRBD1 (5 bases). V lost 5 bases and J lost 4, with 11 bases in between. This CDR3 has 13 residues. The germline V gene has CDR1 SGHTA and CDR2 FQGNSA. The CDR3 coding sequence is TGTGCCAGCAGCCCGACAGTATCCTATGGCTACACCTTC. Its protein is CASSPTVSYGYTF.

The rearrangement uses TRBV28 and TRBJ2-7; the D is unclear. The germline V and J ends were trimmed by 3 bases and 0 bases, with 9 bases remaining between them. This CDR3 is 14 amino acids long. The germline CDR1 and CDR2 sequences are MDHEN and SYDVKM. CDR3 DNA sequence: TGTGCCAGCAGTTTCGGCAGAAGCTCCTACGAGCAGTACTTC. This sequence encodes CASSFGRSSYEQYF.

The V and J genes are TRBV5-1 and TRBJ1-2, with D unresolved. Trimming stripped 4 bases from V and 1 base from J, with 8 bases between. The CDR3 runs to 13 residues. Germline lookup yields CDR1 SGHRS and CDR2 YFSETQ. This CDR3 reads CASSPDINYGYTF. The CDR3 DNA reads as TGCGCCAGCAGCCCCGACATTAACTATGGCTACACCTTC.

This rearrangement joins TRBV4-3 to TRBJ1-2; 10 bases map to TRBD1. V trimming: 0 bases; J trimming: 5 bases; junction bases outside the gene matches: 12. This CDR3 has 18 amino acids. The germline V gene encodes CDR1 LGHNA and CDR2 YSLEER. CDR3 residues: CASSQEPPTGQGGYGYTF. The CDR3 DNA sequence: TGCGCCAGCAGCCAAGAACCTCCTACCGGACAGGGGGGATATGGCTACACCTTC.

This chain links TRBV9 with TRBJ2-7; 11 bases are a match to TRBD1. CDR1 is SGDLS and CDR2 is YYNGEE in the germline V gene. CDR3 length equals 16 residues. V shed 2 bases and J 0 bases; nucleotides not matched to a gene: 4. The CDR3 region has the DNA TGTGCCAGCAGCGTGGACAGGGGGCCGAACTCCTACGAGCAGTACTTC. Its protein product is CASSVDRGPNSYEQYF. The whole variable domain, remainder taken from reference TRBV9 and TRBJ2-7, is DSGVTQTPKHLITATGQRVTLRCSPRSGDLSVYWYQQSLDQGLQFLIQYYNGEERAKGNILERFSAQQFPDLHSELNLSSLELGDSALYFCASSVDRGPNSYEQYFGPGTRLTVT.

The CDR3 spells CASSVEAGGASAEAFF. The CDR3 DNA is TGTGCCAGCAGCGTAGAGGCAGGGGGCGCGAGCGCTGAAGCTTTCTTT. The genes are TRBV9 and TRBJ1-1; 8 bases line up with TRBD1. Germline assignment: CDR1 SGDLS and CDR2 YYNGEE. The CDR3 runs 16 residues. Trimming cost V 0 bases and J 6 bases; bases outside gene matches: 10.

This rearrangement joins TRBV6-1 to TRBJ2-7, with 9 bases that match TRBD1. Germline loops: CDR1 MNHNS, CDR2 SASEGT. The ends lost 5 bases at V and 6 bases at J; junction bases unmatched: 5. The CDR3 has 13 residues. DNA of the CDR3: TGTGCCAGCAGTCGCGACAGGGGGAGCGAGCAGTACTTC. Its translation is CASSRDRGSEQYF.

V usage is TRBV19 and J usage is TRBJ1-1, with unresolved D. There are 14 residues in the CDR3. V lost 4 bases, J lost 4 bases, and 13 bases lay in between. Germline CDR1 is LNHDA and CDR2 is SQIVND (reference sequence). CDR3 amino acids: CASSTTRSGTEAFF. CDR3 sequence (DNA): TGTGCCAGTAGTACCACTCGCTCGGGCACTGAAGCTTTCTTT. Filled out from reference TRBV19 and TRBJ1-1, the complete variable domain reads DGGITQSPKYLFRKEGQNVTLSCEQNLNHDAMYWYRQDPGQGLRLIYYSQIVNDFQKGDIAEGYSVSREKKESFPLTVTSAQKNPTAFYLCASSTTRSGTEAFFGQGTRLTVV.

To note about this clone: Other DNA variants within this sample encode the same CDR3. V and J are TRBV18 and TRBJ2-5; no clear D gene. The CDR3 totals 13 residues. Germline V gene data show CDR1 as KGHSH and CDR2 as LQKENI. V was pared by 2 bases and J by 2 bases, with 6 bases between. The CDR3 loop is CASSPSTQETQYF. Written as DNA, the CDR3 is TGTGCCAGCTCACCAAGTACACAAGAGACCCAGTACTTC.

V is TRBV21-1 and J is TRBJ1-1. TRBV21-1 is shown as a pseudogene. This CDR3 spans 19 amino acids. CDR3 sequence (DNA): TGTGCCAGCCTCAAGCAAAAAGGGGGGCGAACCCCAAAGAACACTGAAGCTTTCTTT. This sequence encodes CASLKQKGGRTPKNTEAFF.

The V call is TRBV5-4, the J call TRBJ2-3; D unclear. The CDR3 runs to 12 residues. Trimming pared 3 bases from V and 3 bases from J, leaving 5 bases between. Germline V lookup: CDR1 SGHNT, CDR2 YYREEE (reference sequence). CDR3: CASSWKTDTQYF. The CDR3 nucleotides are TGTGCCAGCAGCTGGAAGACAGATACGCAGTATTTT.

This chain links TRBV4-3 with TRBJ2-6, with D uncertain. Trimming stripped 0 bases from V and 5 bases from J, with 14 bases between. There are 17 residues in the CDR3. Germline loops: CDR1 LGHNA, CDR2 YSLEER. The CDR3 reads CASSQDKGPARANVLTF. The CDR3, as DNA: TGCGCCAGCAGCCAAGATAAGGGCCCGGCGAGGGCCAACGTCCTGACTTTC.

V and J are TRBV29-1 and TRBJ2-4; D may be TRBD1 (6 bases). CDR1 is SQVTM and CDR2 is ANQGSEA in the germline V gene. Trimming pared 4 bases from V and 4 bases from J, leaving 8 bases between. CDR3 length equals 12 residues. CDR3: CSVGTEKNIQYF. CDR3 coding DNA: TGCAGCGTTGGGACAGAGAAAAACATTCAGTACTTC.

The CDR3 region has the DNA TGTGCCATCAACTCCGGGCGGTCGGGAGTTACCTACGAGCAGTACTTC. Translating it yields CAINSGRSGVTYEQYF. This chain uses TRBV10-3 with TRBJ2-7; D perhaps matches TRBD2 (6 bases). The CDR3 consists of 16 residues. The V end lost 7 bases, the J end lost 2 bases, and 21 bases lay between the germline ends. Germline V gene data show CDR1 as ENHRY and CDR2 as SYGVKD.

The V call is TRBV18, the J call TRBJ2-1; 9 bases line up with TRBD1. Germline loops: CDR1 KGHSH, CDR2 LQKENI. This CDR3 has 16 residues. V shed 2 bases, J shed 8 bases, and the junction held 10 bases outside the gene matches. The chain's CDR3 is CASSPDPGQGWHEQFF. The CDR3 nucleotides are TGTGCCAGCTCACCAGACCCGGGACAGGGTTGGCATGAGCAGTTCTTC.

As for this clone: Other nucleotide sequences from this sample produce the same CDR3. The CDR3 coding sequence is TGTGCCAGCAGTTACCGGGATACAAACTATGGCTACACCTTC. It encodes CASSYRDTNYGYTF. The V gene is TRBV27, the J gene TRBJ1-2, with D uncertain. The germline V gene encodes CDR1 MNHEY and CDR2 SMNVEV (reference sequence). The CDR3 runs to 14 residues. The V gene lost 4 bases and the J gene lost 2 bases, with 11 bases spanning the gap.